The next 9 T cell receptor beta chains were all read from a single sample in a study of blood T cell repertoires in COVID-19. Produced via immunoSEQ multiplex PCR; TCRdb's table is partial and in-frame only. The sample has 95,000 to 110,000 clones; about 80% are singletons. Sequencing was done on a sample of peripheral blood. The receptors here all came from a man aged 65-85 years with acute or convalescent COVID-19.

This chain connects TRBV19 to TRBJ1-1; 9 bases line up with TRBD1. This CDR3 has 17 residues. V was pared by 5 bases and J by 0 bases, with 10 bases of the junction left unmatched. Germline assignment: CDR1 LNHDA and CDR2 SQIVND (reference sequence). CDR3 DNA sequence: TGTGCCAGTAGTCCAACCGGGACAGGGAGGATGAACACTGAAGCTTTCTTT. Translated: CASSPTGTGRMNTEAFF.

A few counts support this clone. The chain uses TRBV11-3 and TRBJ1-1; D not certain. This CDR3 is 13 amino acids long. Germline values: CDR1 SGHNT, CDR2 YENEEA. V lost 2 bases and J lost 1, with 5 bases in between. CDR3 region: CASSLKQNTEAFF. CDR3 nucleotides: TGTGCCAGCAGCTTAAAACAGAACACTGAAGCTTTCTTT.

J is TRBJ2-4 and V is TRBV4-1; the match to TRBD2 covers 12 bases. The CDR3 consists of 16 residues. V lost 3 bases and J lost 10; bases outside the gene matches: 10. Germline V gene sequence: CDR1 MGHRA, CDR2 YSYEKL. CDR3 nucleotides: TGCGCCAGCAGCCATGCTAGCGGGGGGGCCGATCGTATTCAGTACTTC. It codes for CASSHASGGADRIQYF.

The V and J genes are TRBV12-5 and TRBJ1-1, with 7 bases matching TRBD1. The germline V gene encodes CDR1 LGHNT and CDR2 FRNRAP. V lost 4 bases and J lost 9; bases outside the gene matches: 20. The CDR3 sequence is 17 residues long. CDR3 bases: TGTGCTAGTGGTTCCGACCTTAATCGGGACAGACGCTCGAAAGCTTTCTTT. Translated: CASGSDLNRDRRSKAFF.

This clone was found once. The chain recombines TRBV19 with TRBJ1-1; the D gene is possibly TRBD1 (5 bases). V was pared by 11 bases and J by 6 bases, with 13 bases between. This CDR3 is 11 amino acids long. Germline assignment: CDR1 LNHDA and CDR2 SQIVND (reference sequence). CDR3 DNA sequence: TGTGCCTCGCGGGGGGGATCTGAAGCTTTCTTT. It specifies CASRGGSEAFF.

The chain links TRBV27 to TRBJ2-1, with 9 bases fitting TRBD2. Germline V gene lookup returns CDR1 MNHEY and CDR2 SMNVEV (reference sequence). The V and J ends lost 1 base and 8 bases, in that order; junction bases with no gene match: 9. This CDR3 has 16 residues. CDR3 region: CASSLFGGGARYEQFF. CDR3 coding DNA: TGTGCCAGCAGTTTATTTGGCGGGGGGGCCCGTTATGAGCAGTTCTTC.

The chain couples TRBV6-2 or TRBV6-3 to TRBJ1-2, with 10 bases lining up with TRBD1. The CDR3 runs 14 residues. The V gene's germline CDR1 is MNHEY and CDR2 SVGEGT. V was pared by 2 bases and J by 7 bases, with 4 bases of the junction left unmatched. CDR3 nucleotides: TGTGCCAGCAGTTACCCCGGGACAGGGGTTGGCTACACCTTC. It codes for CASSYPGTGVGYTF.

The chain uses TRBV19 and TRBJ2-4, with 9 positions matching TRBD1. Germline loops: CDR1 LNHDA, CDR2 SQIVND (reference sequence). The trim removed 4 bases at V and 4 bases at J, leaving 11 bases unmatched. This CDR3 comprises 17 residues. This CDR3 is CASSTLGQGPGKNIQYF. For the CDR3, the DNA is TGTGCCAGTAGTACCCTAGGACAGGGGCCGGGGAAAAACATTCAGTACTTC. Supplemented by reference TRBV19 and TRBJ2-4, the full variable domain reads DGGITQSPKYLFRKEGQNVTLSCEQNLNHDAMYWYRQDPGQGLRLIYYSQIVNDFQKGDIAEGYSVSREKKESFPLTVTSAQKNPTAFYLCASSTLGQGPGKNIQYFGAGTRLSVL.

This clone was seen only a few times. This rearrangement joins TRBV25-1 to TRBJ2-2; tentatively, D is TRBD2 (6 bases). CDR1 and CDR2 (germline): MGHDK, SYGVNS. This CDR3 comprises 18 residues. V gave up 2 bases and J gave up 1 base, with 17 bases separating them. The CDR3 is CASSEVPHAGLNTGELFF. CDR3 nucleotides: TGTGCCAGCAGTGAAGTCCCCCATGCGGGGTTGAACACCGGGGAGCTGTTTTTT.